The 5 T cell receptor beta chains in this list originate from one sample, sequenced in a study of neurological immune-mediated disorders. From the 5' RACE reads, TCRdb called clonotypes with MiXCR, one entry per CDR3 protein. The sample shows about 120,000 distinct CDR3 sequences, 3.2% of them seen only once. The sequencing sample was made of PBMCs. These receptors were taken from a woman aged 25 to 39 with multiple sclerosis.

This clonotype has ten or more counts. V is TRBV3-1 and J is TRBJ1-2, with a weak D call TRBD1 (6 bases). Between the trimmed V and J ends, which lost 1 base and 3 bases, there was a span of 9 bases. This CDR3 is built from 14 residues. Per the germline V gene, CDR1 is LGHDT and CDR2 is YNNKEL (reference sequence). For the CDR3, the DNA is TGTGCCAGCAGCCAAGGATCAGGGGACTATGGCTACACCTTC. Translating gives CASSQGSGDYGYTF.

This clonotype came up many times. CDR3 bases: TGTGCCAGCAGCGTTGAGGTGGGGCCCCTAGGGAATGAGCAGTTCTTC. Its protein is CASSVEVGPLGNEQFF. The rearrangement uses TRBV5-6 and TRBJ2-1, with D perhaps TRBD1 (5 bases). CDR3 size: 16 residues. CDR1 and CDR2 from the germline V gene are SGHDT and YYEEEE. The germline V and J ends were trimmed by 4 bases and 7 bases, with 21 bases remaining between them. The full variable domain, completed using reference TRBV5-6 and TRBJ2-1, is DAGVTQSPTHLIKTRGQQVTLRCSPKSGHDTVSWYQQALGQGPQFIFQYYEEEERQRGNFPDRFSGHQFPNYSSELNVNALLLGDSALYLCASSVEVGPLGNEQFFGPGTRLTVL.

This clonotype was picked up many times. The gene calls are TRBV20-1 and TRBJ2-5, with a weak D call TRBD2 (6 bases). This CDR3 comprises 15 residues. V dropped 1 base and J dropped 5 bases, with 17 bases sitting between them. Germline V lookup: CDR1 DFQATT, CDR2 SNEGSKA (reference sequence). The CDR3 loop reads CSARGRRLRGETQYF. The CDR3 nucleotides read TGCAGTGCTAGAGGTCGGAGGCTCCGGGGGGAGACCCAGTACTTC.

This clonotype occurred many times. The chain links TRBV5-1 to TRBJ2-5; D remains unclear. Germline CDR1 is SGHRS and CDR2 is YFSETQ. V was trimmed by 1 base and J by 0 bases, leaving 4 bases between them. CDR3 length: 13 amino acids. In DNA form, the CDR3 reads TGCGCCAGCAGCTTGACCTACCAAGAGACCCAGTACTTC. It codes for CASSLTYQETQYF.

This clonotype was detected ten times or more. The J gene is TRBJ2-7, the V gene TRBV6-5; perhaps TRBD1 as D (5 bases). The CDR3 extends over 13 amino acids. Germline CDR1 is MNHEY and CDR2 is SVGAGI. V lost 3 bases and J lost 6, with 12 bases in between. The CDR3 DNA reads TGTGCCAGCAGTTATTCTGGAAGGGGCGAGCAGTACTTC. It encodes CASSYSGRGEQYF.